These 24 T cell receptor beta chains were all obtained from the same sample, sequenced in a study of Ad26.COV2.S vaccination and SARS-CoV-2 variants. Documented treatment: roughly 19 received Ad26.COV2.S at low or high dose, single or two shots; about five received placebo; per-sample allocation not given. On day 63 after the first injection, vaccine and placebo recipients gave samples. The data were produced by immunoSEQ multiplex PCR, yet TCRdb's version contains in-frame clones alone and is incomplete. Among 350,000 to 450,000 clones, 83% were seen once, and the ten largest hold roughly 7.4%. Source: peripheral blood, taken in a trial of Ad26.COV2.S vaccine versus placebo. Receptor source: a person aged 18 to 59 who received the Ad26.COV2.S COVID-19 vaccine or a placebo.

This chain joins TRBV9 and TRBJ1-3, with D uncertain. Trimming pared 4 bases from V and 5 bases from J, leaving 10 bases between. The CDR3 sequence is 13 residues long. Germline CDR1 and CDR2: SGDLS and YYNGEE. CDR3 DNA: TGTGCCAGCAGCCTCGGGCAGAGAAACACCATATATTTT. This sequence encodes CASSLGQRNTIYF.

J is TRBJ2-1 and V is TRBV7-6; the D is unclear. Germline V gene sequence: CDR1 SGHVS, CDR2 FNYEAQ. The CDR3 runs 13 residues. Trimming pared 5 bases from V and 8 bases from J, leaving 13 bases between. In DNA form, the CDR3 reads TGTGCCAGCAGCGCCCCGGGCCTCCATGAGCAGTTCTTC. It translates to CASSAPGLHEQFF.

This chain connects TRBV7-9 to TRBJ1-2; tentatively, D is TRBD1 (5 bases). The V end was cut by 1 base, the J end by 8 bases, with 11 bases between. CDR1 and CDR2 (germline): SEHNR, FQNEAQ (reference sequence). This CDR3 comprises 13 residues. DNA for the CDR3: TGTGCCAGCAGCTTAGAGGGGTTAAGCGGCTACACCTTC. Encoded protein: CASSLEGLSGYTF.

The chain combines TRBV7-2 with TRBJ2-5; 11 nucleotides match TRBD2. J lost 2 bases, V lost 3 bases, and 2 bases had no gene match. CDR1 SGHTA and CDR2 FQGNSA come from the germline V gene. The CDR3 is 15 amino acids. The CDR3 here is CASSLSSGRQETQYF. CDR3 coding DNA: TGTGCCAGCAGCTTGTCTAGCGGGAGGCAAGAGACCCAGTACTTC.

V gene TRBV9 combines with J gene TRBJ1-4; D call uncertain. This CDR3 region has 13 residues. Germline V lookup: CDR1 SGDLS, CDR2 YYNGEE. V was shortened by 3 bases and J by 4 bases, with 7 bases between the two germline ends. CDR3 sequence reads: CASSGGFNEKLFF. CDR3 DNA: TGTGCCAGCAGCGGCGGATTTAATGAAAAACTGTTTTTT.

The CDR3 loop is CASSIGTGIEKLFF. The CDR3 DNA is TGTGCCAGTAGTATCGGGACAGGGATTGAAAAACTGTTTTTT. The chain couples TRBV19 to TRBJ1-4, with 9 positions matching TRBD1. This CDR3 has 14 amino acids. After removal of 3 bases from V and 7 bases from J, the junction contained 3 bases not matched to a gene. Germline V gene sequence: CDR1 LNHDA, CDR2 SQIVND (reference sequence).

The J gene is TRBJ1-2, the V gene TRBV6-5; tentatively, D is TRBD1 (5 bases). The CDR3 length is 15 residues. The V gene lost 10 bases and the J gene lost 3 bases, with 21 bases spanning the gap. Germline-derived CDR1 and CDR2 are MNHEY and SVGAGI. The CDR3 reads CATKLTQGDYYGYTF. The CDR3 region has the DNA TGTGCCACCAAACTGACTCAGGGTGATTACTATGGCTACACCTTC.

The chain employs TRBV5-1 and TRBJ2-1; 9 nucleotides align to TRBD1. The CDR3 is 16 amino acids. Germline values: CDR1 SGHRS, CDR2 YFSETQ. J gave up 0 bases and V 2 bases, and 3 bases lay outside the gene matches. The CDR3 is CASSLTGGSSYNEQFF. The CDR3 region has the DNA TGCGCCAGCAGCTTAACAGGGGGCAGCTCCTACAATGAGCAGTTCTTC.

CDR3 bases: TGTGCCAGCAGCCAAGCCATCTTCGGGGGTTTGGGGGGCTACACCTTC. Amino acid sequence: CASSQAIFGGLGGYTF. The chain carries TRBV14 and TRBJ1-2, with D perhaps matching TRBD1 (5 bases). CDR1 and CDR2 from the germline V gene are SGHDN and FVKESK. V lost 1 base, J lost 8 bases, and 20 bases lay in between. The CDR3 loop spans 16 amino acids.

The genes are TRBV6-5 and TRBJ2-1, with D perhaps TRBD1 (6 bases). V lost 5 bases and J 1 base, leaving 12 bases between the germline ends. From germline, CDR1 is MNHEY and CDR2 SVGAGI. The CDR3 runs 15 residues. The CDR3 nucleotides read TGTGCCAGCAGTCGACCTACAGGGTCCTACAATGAGCAGTTCTTC. Amino acid sequence: CASSRPTGSYNEQFF.

The rearrangement joins TRBV4-2 to TRBJ1-1; 8 bases fit TRBD1. CDR3 length: 14 amino acids. Trimming took 4 bases from V and 1 from J; bases not matched to a gene: 2. CDR1 and CDR2 (germline): LGHNA, YNFKEQ. The CDR3 reads CASSRGQGNTEAFF. The CDR3 DNA reads as TGTGCCAGCAGCCGCGGACAGGGGAACACTGAAGCTTTCTTT.

This chain connects TRBV7-3 to TRBJ2-1; 11 bases line up with TRBD2. Trimming took 4 bases from V and 4 from J; bases not matched to a gene: 3. The CDR3 totals 15 residues. CDR1 and CDR2 (germline): SGHTA, FQGTGA. CDR3 protein: CASSYLAGGYNEQFF. The CDR3 nucleotides are TGTGCCAGCAGCTATCTAGCGGGGGGTTACAATGAGCAGTTCTTC.

The genes are TRBV5-1 and TRBJ2-3; 8 nucleotides line up with TRBD2. The germline V gene has CDR1 SGHRS and CDR2 YFSETQ. V gave up 4 bases and J gave up 2 bases; unmatched junction bases: 24. This CDR3 comprises 21 residues. CDR3 DNA sequence: TGCGCCAGCAGCCCCGCCGGAATGGAACCCCCAAGCGGGAGTGCCACAGATACGCAGTATTTT. This gives the protein CASSPAGMEPPSGSATDTQYF.

This chain joins TRBV5-1 and TRBJ2-3, with a possible D match to TRBD2 (5 bases). Germline V gives CDR1 SGHRS, CDR2 YFSETQ. This CDR3 contains 17 residues. Trimming left V 0 bases short and J 2 bases short, with 16 bases between. In DNA form, the CDR3 reads TGCGCCAGCAGCTTGGTTCCTGGGCGGACTGTCACAGATACGCAGTATTTT. Translated: CASSLVPGRTVTDTQYF.

This rearrangement joins TRBV4-1 to TRBJ1-2; a weak D match, TRBD1 (5 bases). Germline lookup yields CDR1 MGHRA and CDR2 YSYEKL. The CDR3 extends over 14 amino acids. With 0 bases removed from V and 8 bases from J, the gap between germline ends came to 13 bases. As DNA, the CDR3 is TGCGCCAGCAGCCAAGAGGGGAGGGGACGCGGCTACACCTTC. Its translation: CASSQEGRGRGYTF.

The chain recombines TRBV18 with TRBJ2-7; 7 bases agree with TRBD1. The junction had 4 bases not matched to a gene; V was cut back by 5 bases and J by 6 bases. CDR1 and CDR2 from the germline V gene are KGHSH and LQKENI. The length of the CDR3 is 12 residues. The DNA for the CDR3 is TGTGCCAGCTCAAAAGACAGGGTCGAGCAGTACTTC. Translation gives CASSKDRVEQYF.

The V gene is TRBV7-2, the J gene TRBJ1-2, with 8 nucleotides matching TRBD1. V gave up 5 bases and J gave up 12 bases; unmatched junction bases: 14. This CDR3 has 14 residues. Germline loops: CDR1 SGHTA, CDR2 FQGNSA. DNA for the CDR3: TGTGCCAGCAGCCCGAGGGACAGGTTTTACATCGACACCTTC. It encodes CASSPRDRFYIDTF.

The V and J genes are TRBV5-4 and TRBJ1-1; no clear D gene. Germline CDR1 reads SGHNT; CDR2 reads YYREEE (reference sequence). CDR3 size: 15 residues. Trimming removed 3 bases from V and 1 base from J, with 13 bases in between. This chain's CDR3 is CASSSPGISNTEAFF. Here the CDR3 DNA reads TGTGCCAGCAGCTCACCCGGGATCTCGAACACTGAAGCTTTCTTT.

This chain connects TRBV2 to TRBJ1-1; D uncertain. The ends were cut back, 3 bases at V and 1 base at J, with 9 bases in the middle. Germline loops: CDR1 SNHLY, CDR2 FYNNEI. CDR3 length equals 14 residues. Written as DNA, the CDR3 is TGTGCCAGCAGTGAGGAGGCGGGGAACACTGAAGCTTTCTTT. It codes for CASSEEAGNTEAFF.

The rearrangement links TRBV12-5 to TRBJ2-2, with no clear D. This CDR3 has 13 amino acids. The germline V gene encodes CDR1 LGHNT and CDR2 FRNRAP. V lost 5 bases and J 6 bases, leaving 10 bases between the germline ends. The CDR3 loop is CASGPRTAGELFF. DNA for the CDR3: TGTGCTAGTGGTCCCCGGACGGCCGGGGAGCTGTTTTTT.

V is TRBV2 and J is TRBJ1-2; 9 bases are a match to TRBD1. V gave up 6 bases and J gave up 4 bases; unmatched junction bases: 3. Germline CDR1 reads SNHLY; CDR2 reads FYNNEI. The CDR3 has 13 amino acids. DNA for the CDR3: TGTGCCAGCAGCGAGGACAGGGGCTATGGCTACACCTTC. Translation gives CASSEDRGYGYTF.

The chain combines TRBV7-2 with TRBJ2-2; 8 bases agree with TRBD1. This CDR3 is 14 amino acids long. Germline CDR1 SGHTA, CDR2 FQGNSA. V shed 7 bases, J shed 4 bases, and the junction held 5 bases outside the gene matches. The CDR3 DNA follows: TGTGCCAGCACCCCGGACAGGGTCACCGGGGAGCTGTTTTTT. Translated: CASTPDRVTGELFF.

The chain couples TRBV9 to TRBJ2-5; a possible D gene is TRBD2 (5 bases). V lost 3 bases, J lost 0 bases, and 18 bases lay in between. The CDR3 loop spans 17 amino acids. The germline CDR1 and CDR2 sequences are SGDLS and YYNGEE. CDR3: CASSARPWPGNQETQYF. DNA for the CDR3: TGTGCCAGCAGCGCCCGGCCTTGGCCGGGGAACCAAGAGACCCAGTACTTC.

V usage is TRBV19 and J usage is TRBJ2-3, with a possible D match to TRBD2 (7 bases). Trimming left V 3 bases short and J 0 bases short, with 10 bases between. CDR3 length: 15 residues. Germline assignment: CDR1 LNHDA and CDR2 SQIVND (reference sequence). The DNA of the CDR3 is TGTGCCAGTAGTATCGGGGGGCCAAGCACAGATACGCAGTATTTT. Protein: CASSIGGPSTDTQYF.